This T cell receptor beta chain was captured by sequencing in a study of PD-1 blockade in classical Hodgkin lymphoma. Broader study findings: Newly diagnosed patients had baseline TCR diversity that was reportedly lower than that of healthy donors. Patients with a complete response exhibited baseline diversity comparable to newly diagnosed patients.

On this clone itself: No antigen is known for it.

The repertoire was sequenced with immunoSEQ multiplex PCR; TCRdb's copy has only in-frame clones and lacks some. In the table there are some 20,000 clones, roughly three quarters of which are singletons. The time point was: cycle 4 day 1 (C4D1), after 5 to 7 weeks of nivolumab. All trial patients relapsed after autologous stem cell transplantation. Trimming removed 5 bases at V and 1 base at J, with 16 bases between. The V gene's germline CDR1 is SGHTA and CDR2 FQGTGA. The CDR3 extends over 16 amino acids. The V call is TRBV7-3, the J call TRBJ2-3; D may correspond to TRBD1 or TRBD2 (7 bases each). The source of this sequence is a human donor with classical Hodgkin lymphoma. This specimen consisted of peripheral blood mononuclear cells (PBMCs), obtained before the fourth cycle of nivolumab. The CDR3 DNA reads as TGTGCCAGCAGCCCAGGGGGGGCATCGGGCACAGATACGCAGTATTTT. This encodes CASSPGGASGTDTQYF.